The 19 T cell receptor beta chains below come from one sample, sequenced in a study of shared clonotypes between healthy human individuals. Only in-frame clones appear in the TCRdb table, and some are missing; sequencing was by immunoSEQ multiplex PCR. The repertoire includes about 2 million clones, approximately 94% of them detected once, and more than 0.95% sits in the top ten. The naive CD8 population came from CD45RO-negative cells selected for CCR7, without terminally differentiated effector memory CD45RA+ cells. Specimen: naive CD8+ T cells sorted from blood. The receptors were sampled from a man aged 18 to 29 in good health.

In this sample, this clone turned up once. The chain carries TRBV12-1 and TRBJ2-1; the D segment call TRBD2 is taken from the table without a DNA check. TRBV12-1 is recorded as a pseudogene. CDR3 length: 21 amino acids. In DNA, the CDR3 is TGTGCCATCGGTCAGGGAGGACTAGCGGGAGCGAGAGCATGGGACTACAATGAGCAGTTCTTC. Its protein product is CAIGQGGLAGARAWDYNEQFF.

The chain joins TRBV18 to TRBJ2-7; D not resolved. The germline CDR1 and CDR2 sequences are KGHSH and LQKENI. Between the trimmed V and J ends, which lost 6 bases and 1 base, there was a span of 7 bases. This CDR3 contains 12 residues. The CDR3 nucleotides read TGTGCCAGCTCCCAAAAATCCTACGAGCAGTACTTC. It is translated as CASSQKSYEQYF. Full variable domain (remainder filled in from reference TRBV18 and TRBJ2-7): NAGVMQNPRHLVRRRGQEARLRCSPMKGHSHVYWYRQLPEEGLKFMVYLQKENIIDESGMPKERFSAEFPKEGPSILRIQQVVRGDSAAYFCASSQKSYEQYFGPGTRLTVT.

Here the CDR3 DNA reads TGTGCCAGTAGTCAGGCGGGGGGTAATTCACCCCTCCACTTT. As protein: CASSQAGGNSPLHF. The J gene is TRBJ1-6, the V gene TRBV19; D is possibly TRBD1 (5 bases). Trimming cost V 5 bases and J 6 bases, with 11 bases left between them. This CDR3 has 14 residues. Germline CDR1 LNHDA, CDR2 SQIVND (reference sequence).

Comments on this clone: The same CDR3 also results from other DNA sequences found in this sample. The rearrangement uses TRBV13 and TRBJ1-1; D gene uncertain. The CDR3 runs to 13 residues. Germline values: CDR1 PRHDT, CDR2 FYEKMQ (reference sequence). V was clipped by 2 bases and J by 0 bases, with 4 bases between them. The CDR3 DNA reads as TGTGCCAGCAGCTTACCGATGAACACTGAAGCTTTCTTT. It yields the protein CASSLPMNTEAFF.

CDR3 sequence reads: CASSPAMGDAEAFF. The CDR3 DNA sequence: TGTGCCAGCAGCCCCGCGATGGGGGACGCTGAAGCTTTCTTT. V usage is TRBV5-4 and J usage is TRBJ1-1; the D gene is possibly TRBD1 (5 bases). The V end lost 4 bases, the J end lost 6 bases, and 16 bases lay between the germline ends. Germline CDR1 SGHNT, CDR2 YYREEE (reference sequence). The CDR3 covers 14 residues.

The chain joins TRBV10-3 to TRBJ2-7; 7 bases agree with TRBD1. This CDR3 spans 14 amino acids. Trimming at V came to 2 bases and at J to 1 base, leaving 2 bases not matched to a gene. The germline V gene encodes CDR1 ENHRY and CDR2 SYGVKD. CDR3: CAISEGQASYEQYF. The CDR3 DNA follows: TGTGCCATCAGTGAGGGACAGGCGTCCTACGAGCAGTACTTC.

The chain recombines TRBV6-5 with TRBJ2-6, with D uncertain. Deletions cut 0 bases from V and 1 base from J, with 4 bases between. This CDR3 comprises 15 residues. The germline V gene has CDR1 MNHEY and CDR2 SVGAGI. The CDR3 sequence: CASSYSISGANVLTF. CDR3 nucleotide sequence: TGTGCCAGCAGTTACTCGATATCTGGGGCCAACGTCCTGACTTTC.

Comments on this clone: The identical CDR3 is also encoded by other nucleotide sequences in the sample. The genes are TRBV9 and TRBJ2-1, with D maybe TRBD2 (5 bases). CDR3 size: 15 residues. Germline values: CDR1 SGDLS, CDR2 YYNGEE. Between the trimmed V and J ends, which lost 0 bases and 3 bases, there was a span of 10 bases. CDR3 sequence (DNA): TGTGCCAGCAGCGTAGAGGCGGGCGGCTACAATGAGCAGTTCTTC. Translating gives CASSVEAGGYNEQFF.

The chain has TRBV4-1 and TRBJ2-1, with D unresolved. The germline V gene has CDR1 MGHRA and CDR2 YSYEKL. CDR3 size: 13 residues. The germline V and J ends were trimmed by 4 bases and 6 bases, with 10 bases remaining between them. The CDR3 reads CASSLGPSNEQFF. CDR3 nucleotides: TGCGCCAGCAGCCTCGGGCCAAGCAATGAGCAGTTCTTC.

As regards this clone: Other DNA sequences of this sample code for an identical CDR3. This sequence joins TRBV7-2 and TRBJ2-7; no firm D call. Germline CDR1 reads SGHTA; CDR2 reads FQGNSA. Between the trimmed V and J ends, which lost 3 bases and 1 base, there was a span of 7 bases. This CDR3 comprises 13 residues. CDR3 region: CASSLGRSYEQYF. The DNA for the CDR3 is TGTGCCAGCAGCTTGGGCCGATCCTACGAGCAGTACTTC.

This rearrangement joins TRBV5-1 to TRBJ2-7; 7 nucleotides align to TRBD2. Per germline, CDR1 SGHRS and CDR2 YFSETQ. This CDR3 is 14 amino acids long. The V gene end was trimmed by 3 bases and the J gene end by 1 base; junction bases not matched to a gene: 4. CDR3 amino acids: CASSWGGESYEQYF. CDR3 in DNA: TGCGCCAGCAGCTGGGGGGGAGAGTCCTACGAGCAGTACTTC. Combining the CDR3 with reference TRBV5-1 and TRBJ2-7 gives the whole variable domain KAGVTQTPRYLIKTRGQQVTLSCSPISGHRSVSWYQQTPGQGLQFLFEYFSETQRNKGNFPGRFSGRQFSNSRSEMNVSTLELGDSALYLCASSWGGESYEQYFGPGTRLTVT.

This sequence joins TRBV6-5 and TRBJ2-1; no definite D call. From germline, CDR1 is MNHEY and CDR2 SVGAGI. The CDR3 length is 16 residues. Trimming stripped 4 bases from V and 0 bases from J, with 13 bases between. CDR3 nucleotide sequence: TGTGCCAGCAGTTCTTTCGGGTTCAACTCCTACAATGAGCAGTTCTTC. It specifies CASSSFGFNSYNEQFF.

The chain employs TRBV5-6 and TRBJ1-4, with 8 positions matching TRBD1. Unmatched junction bases numbered 4, after V lost 0 bases and J lost 0 bases. Germline CDR1 and CDR2: SGHDT and YYEEEE. CDR3 length: 17 residues. This CDR3 is CASSLGAGGPTNEKLFF. The CDR3 nucleotides are TGTGCCAGCAGCTTGGGGGCAGGGGGCCCAACTAATGAAAAACTGTTTTTT.

This clone was recorded once. This chain links TRBV5-6 with TRBJ2-5, with D hard to call. The germline gives CDR1 SGHDT, CDR2 YYEEEE. V lost 0 bases and J lost 2, with 17 bases in between. The CDR3 is made up of 17 amino acids. The CDR3: CASSLDPTTEKQETQYF. In DNA form, the CDR3 reads TGTGCCAGCAGCTTGGATCCTACAACAGAAAAGCAAGAGACCCAGTACTTC.

Concerning this clone: Other DNA sequences of this sample code for an identical CDR3. The chain links TRBV27 to TRBJ2-1; a possible D gene is TRBD2 (6 bases). Germline CDR1 and CDR2: MNHEY and SMNVEV (reference sequence). Trimming pared 0 bases from V and 0 bases from J, leaving 9 bases between. The CDR3 contains 16 residues. CDR3 amino acids: CASSLSSGDSYNEQFF. In DNA form, the CDR3 reads TGTGCCAGCAGTTTATCGTCGGGGGACTCCTACAATGAGCAGTTCTTC.

J is TRBJ2-3 and V is TRBV4-1, with D perhaps TRBD2 (6 bases). CDR1 and CDR2 (germline): MGHRA, YSYEKL. Trimming took off 2 bases at V and 1 base at J, with 10 bases between the two ends. The length of the CDR3 is 15 residues. The CDR3 coding sequence is TGCGCCAGCAGCCAAATCCCGGGAGGCACAGATACGCAGTATTTT. The encoded protein is CASSQIPGGTDTQYF.

The V and J genes are TRBV4-1 and TRBJ2-7; D not certain. Per germline, CDR1 MGHRA and CDR2 YSYEKL. V lost 4 bases and J 5 bases, leaving 12 bases between the germline ends. This CDR3 is built from 13 residues. The DNA of the CDR3 is TGCGCCAGCAGCCGCCGAAACCTAGACGAGCAGTACTTC. It is translated as CASSRRNLDEQYF.

The genes are TRBV29-1 and TRBJ2-3; TRBD2 matches 7 bases. Germline-derived CDR1 and CDR2 are SQVTM and ANQGSEA. The CDR3 totals 15 residues. V shed 0 bases and J 0 bases; nucleotides not matched to a gene: 3. CDR3 region: CSVEDKRDSTDTQYF. CDR3 DNA sequence: TGCAGCGTTGAAGATAAGCGGGATAGCACAGATACGCAGTATTTT.

Regarding this clone: The sample holds other DNA sequences that translate to the same CDR3. The V gene is TRBV19, the J gene TRBJ2-7; no reliable D call. CDR1 is LNHDA, CDR2 SQIVND, per germline (reference sequence). Trimming took off 2 bases at V and 1 base at J, with 6 bases between the two ends. This CDR3 is 13 amino acids long. CDR3 sequence reads: CASSINLSYEQYF. The CDR3 DNA sequence: TGTGCCAGTAGTATAAACCTTTCCTACGAGCAGTACTTC.